Sequencing of this T cell receptor beta chain was carried out in a study of blood T cell repertoires in COVID-19 (dated by TCRdb to the early 2020s). A note on the overall study: Samples covering the acute and convalescent phases of COVID-19 were provided by collaborators in the United States, Italy and Spain. The samples were drawn from two sources: the first 160 participants of the ongoing ImmuneRACE study, and 1,254 subjects contributed by 6 global collaborators. A de-identified subject ID, COVID-19 status, age in years and sex were almost always included in the sample metadata. The dataset comprised deeply sampled blood TCRbeta repertoires from subjects exposed to, actively infected with, or recovered from COVID-19. Where available, HLA class I and class II types were taken from metadata supplied by the sample provider and were not determined by assay-based typing. The material from the prospective study consisted of cDNA or gDNA derived from T cells, B-cell-depleted T cells, or PBMCs. The repertoires were released in a freely available public database meant as a resource for research on the immune response to SARS-CoV-2. On the study overall, not on this receptor specifically: The quantity of clinical and demographic metadata differed by source and by participant and was supplied without curation.

Measured from the cysteine to the phenylalanine, the CDR3 is 14 residues long. Just the 42-base CDR3 DNA is kept, in frame starting at base 1. The collaborating institutions used their own protocols to collect whole blood in K2EDTA tubes. For TCRbeta analysis, collaborator samples were shipped as frozen whole blood, as isolated PBMCs, or as DNA extracted from either sample type. Comments on this clone: Its antigen is unknown. No base-level quality is on record; no much larger clone is a single base apart.

The immunoSEQ Assay, a bias-controlled multiplex PCR, was used to amplify TCRbeta CDR3 regions from genomic DNA. The paper's processing steps were these. The number of nucleated cells in each sample was estimated by amplification of reference gene primers within the assay. To quantify the absolute abundance of each unique TCRbeta CDR3 rearrangement, sequence reads were collapsed and filtered. For each sample, productive Simpson clonality was calculated as the square root of Simpson's diversity index over productive rearrangements. Drawn from immuneACCESS, this table holds only the in-frame rearrangements with V and J called that TCRdb kept. Clones are partly lost; checked studies trace under half to an unresolved V gene and leave the rest unexplained. V, J and clone size reflect that table, while D and trimming were determined from the DNA. This sample lists approximately 72,000 clones; almost 85% were detected once. The biggest ten clones account for roughly 24% of the sample.

Input material: peripheral blood. The source is a man in his fifties or sixties with acute or convalescent COVID-19. The receptor chain draws on TRBV21-1 and TRBJ1-6; TRBD1, the table's D call, was not compared with the DNA. TRBV21-1 is a recognized pseudogene. The encoded CDR3 is CASSKGTGVSPLHF. At the DNA level, the sequence is TGTGCCAGCAGCAAGGGGACAGGGGTTTCACCCCTCCACTTT.